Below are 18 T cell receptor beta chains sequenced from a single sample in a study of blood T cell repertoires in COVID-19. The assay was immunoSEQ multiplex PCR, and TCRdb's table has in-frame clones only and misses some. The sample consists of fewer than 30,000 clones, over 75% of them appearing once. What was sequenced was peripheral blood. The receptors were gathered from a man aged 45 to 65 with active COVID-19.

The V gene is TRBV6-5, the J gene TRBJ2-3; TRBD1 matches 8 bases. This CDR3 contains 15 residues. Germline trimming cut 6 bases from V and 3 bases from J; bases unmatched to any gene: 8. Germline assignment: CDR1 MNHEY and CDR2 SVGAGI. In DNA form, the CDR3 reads TGTGCCAGCAGCTTGACAGGGGTTGGGACAGATACGCAGTATTTT. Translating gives CASSLTGVGTDTQYF.

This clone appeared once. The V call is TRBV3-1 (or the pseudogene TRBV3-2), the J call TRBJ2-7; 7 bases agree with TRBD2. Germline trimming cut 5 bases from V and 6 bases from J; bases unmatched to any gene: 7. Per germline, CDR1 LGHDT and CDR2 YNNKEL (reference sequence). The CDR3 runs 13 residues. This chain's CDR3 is CASSGTKPGEQYF. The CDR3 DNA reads TGTGCCAGCAGCGGGACTAAGCCGGGCGAGCAGTACTTC.

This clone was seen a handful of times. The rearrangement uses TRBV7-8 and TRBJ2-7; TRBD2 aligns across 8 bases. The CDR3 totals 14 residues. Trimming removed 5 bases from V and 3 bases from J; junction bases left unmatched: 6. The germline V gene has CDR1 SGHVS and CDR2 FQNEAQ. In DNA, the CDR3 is TGTGCCAGCAGCCTTAGCGGGGTCTTCTACGAGCAGTACTTC. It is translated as CASSLSGVFYEQYF. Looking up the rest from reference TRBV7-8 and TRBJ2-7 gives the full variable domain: GAGVSQSPRYKVAKRGQDVALRCDPISGHVSLFWYQQALGQGPEFLTYFQNEAQLDKSGLPSDRFFAERPEGSVSTLKIQRTQQEDSAVYLCASSLSGVFYEQYFGPGTRLTVT.

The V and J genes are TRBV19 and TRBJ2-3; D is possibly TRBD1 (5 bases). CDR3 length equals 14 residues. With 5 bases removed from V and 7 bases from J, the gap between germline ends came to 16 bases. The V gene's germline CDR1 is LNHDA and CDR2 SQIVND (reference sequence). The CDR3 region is CASSDDQGSNTQYF. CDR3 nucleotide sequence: TGTGCCAGTAGTGATGACCAGGGATCCAATACGCAGTATTTT.

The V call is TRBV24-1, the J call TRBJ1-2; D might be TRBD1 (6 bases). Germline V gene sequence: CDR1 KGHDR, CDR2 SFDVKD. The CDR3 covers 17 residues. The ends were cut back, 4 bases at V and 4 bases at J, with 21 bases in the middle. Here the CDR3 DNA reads TGTGCCACCAGTGACTCCTTCCCAGGGGTGACATCCTATGGCTACACCTTC. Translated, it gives CATSDSFPGVTSYGYTF.

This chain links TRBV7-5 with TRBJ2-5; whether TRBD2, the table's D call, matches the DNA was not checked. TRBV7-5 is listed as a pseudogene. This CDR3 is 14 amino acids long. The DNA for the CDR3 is TGTGCCAGAAGAGATAGCGGGGCTTCGGAGACCCAGTACTTC. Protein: CARRDSGASETQYF.

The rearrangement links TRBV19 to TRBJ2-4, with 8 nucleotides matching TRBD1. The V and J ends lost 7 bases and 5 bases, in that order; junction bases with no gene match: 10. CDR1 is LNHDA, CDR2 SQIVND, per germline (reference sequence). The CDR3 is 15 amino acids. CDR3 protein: CASNPTRTGQNIQYF. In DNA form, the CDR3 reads TGTGCCAGTAACCCCACCCGGACAGGGCAAAACATTCAGTACTTC.

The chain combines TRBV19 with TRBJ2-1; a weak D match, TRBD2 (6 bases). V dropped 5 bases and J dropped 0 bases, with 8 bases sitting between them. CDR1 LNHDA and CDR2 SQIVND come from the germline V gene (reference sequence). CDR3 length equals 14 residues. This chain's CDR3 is CASSDGGSYNEQFF. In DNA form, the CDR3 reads TGTGCCAGTAGTGACGGGGGCTCCTACAATGAGCAGTTCTTC.

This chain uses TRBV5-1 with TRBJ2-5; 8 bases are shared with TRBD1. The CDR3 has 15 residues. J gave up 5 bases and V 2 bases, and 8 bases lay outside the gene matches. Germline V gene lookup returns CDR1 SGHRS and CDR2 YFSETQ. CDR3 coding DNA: TGCGCCAGCAGCTTAGGACAGGGAGATTTTGAGACCCAGTACTTC. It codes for CASSLGQGDFETQYF. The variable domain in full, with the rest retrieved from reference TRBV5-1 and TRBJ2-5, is KAGVTQTPRYLIKTRGQQVTLSCSPISGHRSVSWYQQTPGQGLQFLFEYFSETQRNKGNFPGRFSGRQFSNSRSEMNVSTLELGDSALYLCASSLGQGDFETQYFGPGTRLLVL.

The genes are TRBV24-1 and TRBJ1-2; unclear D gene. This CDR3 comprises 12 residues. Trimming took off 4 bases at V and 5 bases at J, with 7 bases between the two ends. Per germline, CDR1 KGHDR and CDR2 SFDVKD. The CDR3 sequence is CATSDGGYGYTF. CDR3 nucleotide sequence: TGTGCCACCAGTGACGGCGGGTATGGCTACACCTTC.

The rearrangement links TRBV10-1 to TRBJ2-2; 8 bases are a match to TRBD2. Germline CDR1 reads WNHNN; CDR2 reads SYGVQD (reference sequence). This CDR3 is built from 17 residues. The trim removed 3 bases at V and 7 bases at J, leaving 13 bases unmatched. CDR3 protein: CASSETFSGGERGELFF. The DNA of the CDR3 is TGCGCCAGCAGTGAAACCTTCAGCGGGGGTGAACGCGGGGAGCTGTTTTTT.

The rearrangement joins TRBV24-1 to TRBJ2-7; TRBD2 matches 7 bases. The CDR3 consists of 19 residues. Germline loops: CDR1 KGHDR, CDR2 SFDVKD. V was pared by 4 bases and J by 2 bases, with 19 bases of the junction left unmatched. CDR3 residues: CATSEPMSPERGPTYEQYF. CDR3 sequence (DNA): TGTGCCACCAGTGAGCCAATGTCTCCAGAGCGGGGACCTACCTACGAGCAGTACTTC.

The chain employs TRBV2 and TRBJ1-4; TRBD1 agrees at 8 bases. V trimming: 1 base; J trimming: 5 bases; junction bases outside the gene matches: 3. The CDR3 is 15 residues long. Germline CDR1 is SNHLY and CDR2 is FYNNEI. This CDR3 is CASSEGTGRNEKLFF. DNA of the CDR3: TGTGCCAGCAGTGAAGGGACAGGGAGAAATGAAAAACTGTTTTTT.

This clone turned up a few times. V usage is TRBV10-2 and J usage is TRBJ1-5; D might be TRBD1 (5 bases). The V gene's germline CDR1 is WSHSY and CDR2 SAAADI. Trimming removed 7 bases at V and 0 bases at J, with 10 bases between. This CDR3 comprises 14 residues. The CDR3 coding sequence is TGCGCCAGCACCGAGACAGATAGCAATCAGCCCCAGCATTTT. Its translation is CASTETDSNQPQHF.

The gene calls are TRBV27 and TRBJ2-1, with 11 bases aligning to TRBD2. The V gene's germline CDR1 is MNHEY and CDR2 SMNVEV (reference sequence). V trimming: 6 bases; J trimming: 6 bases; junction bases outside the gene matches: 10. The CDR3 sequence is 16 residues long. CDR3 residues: CASSFGTSGNLNEQFF. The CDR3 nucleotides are TGTGCCAGCAGCTTTGGGACTAGCGGTAATCTCAATGAGCAGTTCTTC.

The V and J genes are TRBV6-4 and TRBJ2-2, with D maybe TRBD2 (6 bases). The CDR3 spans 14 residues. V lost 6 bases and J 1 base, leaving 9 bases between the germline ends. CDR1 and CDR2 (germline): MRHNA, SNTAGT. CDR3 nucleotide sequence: TGTGCCAGCAGGAGGGACTGGAACACCGGGGAGCTGTTTTTT. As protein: CASRRDWNTGELFF.

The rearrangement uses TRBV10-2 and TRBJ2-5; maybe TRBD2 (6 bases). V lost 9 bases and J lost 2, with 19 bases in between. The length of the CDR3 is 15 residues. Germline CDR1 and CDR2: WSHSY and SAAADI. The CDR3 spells CASTWGEDGQETQYF. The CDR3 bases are TGCGCCAGTACTTGGGGGGAAGACGGTCAAGAGACCCAGTACTTC.

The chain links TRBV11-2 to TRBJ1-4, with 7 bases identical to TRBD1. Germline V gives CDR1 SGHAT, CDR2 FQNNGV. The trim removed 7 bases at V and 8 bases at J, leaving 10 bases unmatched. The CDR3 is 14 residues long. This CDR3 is CASTLGQLGEKLFF. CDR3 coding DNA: TGTGCCAGCACCTTGGGACAGCTGGGAGAAAAACTGTTTTTT.